The 10 T cell receptor beta chains listed next were all sequenced from one sample in a study of blood T cell repertoires in COVID-19. Profiling relied on immunoSEQ multiplex PCR, and the TCRdb table lists in-frame clones only, not all of them. The sample has about 170,000 clones; about nine tenths are singletons. Input material: peripheral blood. Receptors were obtained from an older woman with COVID-19, enrolled during active disease.

The rearrangement links TRBV24-1 to TRBJ1-1; 7 positions match TRBD1. This CDR3 has 15 residues. The trim removed 5 bases at V and 3 bases at J, leaving 8 bases unmatched. Germline CDR1 reads KGHDR; CDR2 reads SFDVKD. CDR3 amino acids: CATSVSTGRYTEAFF. The CDR3 bases are TGTGCCACCAGTGTCTCGACAGGGAGGTACACTGAAGCTTTCTTT.

The chain combines TRBV28 with TRBJ1-6, with D maybe TRBD1 (6 bases). CDR1 MDHEN and CDR2 SYDVKM come from the germline V gene. This CDR3 has 13 amino acids. V lost 5 bases to trimming and J lost 10 bases, with 12 bases between them. The CDR3 coding sequence is TGTGCCAGCAGTACCGCAGGGGTCTCACCCCTCCACTTT. Translation gives CASSTAGVSPLHF.

In its sample, this clone was seen a few times. This chain connects TRBV2 to TRBJ2-7; 8 positions match TRBD1. The germline V gene encodes CDR1 SNHLY and CDR2 FYNNEI. This CDR3 comprises 15 residues. J gave up 7 bases and V 0 bases, and 8 bases lay outside the gene matches. CDR3 sequence reads: CASSEAGRGPGEQYF. CDR3 nucleotide sequence: TGTGCCAGCAGTGAAGCGGGCAGGGGGCCAGGGGAGCAGTACTTC.

This sequence joins TRBV5-1 and TRBJ2-1; 9 bases fit TRBD1. Germline V gene data show CDR1 as SGHRS and CDR2 as YFSETQ. V shed 0 bases and J 9 bases; nucleotides not matched to a gene: 7. This CDR3 is built from 15 residues. The CDR3: CASSLGDRDVREQFF. The CDR3 region has the DNA TGCGCCAGCAGCTTGGGGGACAGGGATGTCCGTGAGCAGTTCTTC.

The genes are TRBV4-3 and TRBJ2-7; 11 bases are shared with TRBD1. This CDR3 contains 17 residues. Germline V gene lookup returns CDR1 LGHNA and CDR2 YSLEER. Unmatched junction bases numbered 15, after V lost 4 bases and J lost 7 bases. CDR3: CASSLSAQGQGDREQYF. Here the CDR3 DNA reads TGCGCCAGCAGCCTATCCGCCCAGGGACAGGGGGACAGGGAGCAGTACTTC.

The V gene is TRBV19, the J gene TRBJ1-4; no reliable D call. CDR1 LNHDA and CDR2 SQIVND come from the germline V gene (reference sequence). The V end lost 1 base, the J end lost 8 bases, and 17 bases lay between the germline ends. The CDR3 extends over 16 amino acids. CDR3: CASSIVQEEVGEKLFF. The CDR3 DNA sequence: TGTGCCAGTAGTATAGTCCAGGAGGAGGTCGGCGAAAAACTGTTTTTT.

The genes are TRBV7-9 and TRBJ2-1; 8 bases are a match to TRBD1. V trimming: 5 bases; J trimming: 5 bases; junction bases outside the gene matches: 2. The V gene's germline CDR1 is SEHNR and CDR2 FQNEAQ (reference sequence). The CDR3 sequence is 13 residues long. The CDR3 DNA sequence: TGTGCCAGCAGCACGACAGGGGACAATGAGCAGTTCTTC. Translation gives CASSTTGDNEQFF.

This chain connects TRBV28 to TRBJ1-1, with 7 bases matching TRBD1. The V segment lost 4 bases and the J segment 1 base; nucleotides outside the gene matches: 15. The CDR3 has 18 amino acids. The germline gives CDR1 MDHEN, CDR2 SYDVKM. The CDR3 loop is CASSYSLRDRPSNTEAFF. DNA for the CDR3: TGTGCCAGCAGTTATAGCCTAAGGGACAGACCGTCGAACACTGAAGCTTTCTTT.

The chain recombines TRBV11-2 with TRBJ2-4; possible D gene TRBD1, 5 bases. CDR1 SGHAT and CDR2 FQNNGV come from the germline V gene. CDR3 size: 17 residues. V lost 0 bases to trimming and J lost 1 base, with 13 bases between them. CDR3 DNA sequence: TGTGCCAGCAGCTTAGAGTTAAGGGGTTGGGCCAAAAACATTCAGTACTTC. Translating it yields CASSLELRGWAKNIQYF.

V and J are TRBV15 and TRBJ2-1, with D perhaps TRBD1 (5 bases). Germline-derived CDR1 and CDR2 are LNHNV and YYDKDF (reference sequence). V dropped 5 bases and J dropped 2 bases, with 16 bases sitting between them. The CDR3 is made up of 16 amino acids. In DNA, the CDR3 is TGTGCCACCAGCCCCTACCGGCAGGGAACCTACAATGAGCAGTTCTTC. Amino acid sequence: CATSPYRQGTYNEQFF. Full variable domain (remainder filled in from reference TRBV15 and TRBJ2-1): DAMVIQNPRYQVTQFGKPVTLSCSQTLNHNVMYWYQQKSSQAPKLLFHYYDKDFNNEADTPDNFQSRRPNTSFCFLDIRSPGLGDTAMYLCATSPYRQGTYNEQFFGPGTRLTVL.